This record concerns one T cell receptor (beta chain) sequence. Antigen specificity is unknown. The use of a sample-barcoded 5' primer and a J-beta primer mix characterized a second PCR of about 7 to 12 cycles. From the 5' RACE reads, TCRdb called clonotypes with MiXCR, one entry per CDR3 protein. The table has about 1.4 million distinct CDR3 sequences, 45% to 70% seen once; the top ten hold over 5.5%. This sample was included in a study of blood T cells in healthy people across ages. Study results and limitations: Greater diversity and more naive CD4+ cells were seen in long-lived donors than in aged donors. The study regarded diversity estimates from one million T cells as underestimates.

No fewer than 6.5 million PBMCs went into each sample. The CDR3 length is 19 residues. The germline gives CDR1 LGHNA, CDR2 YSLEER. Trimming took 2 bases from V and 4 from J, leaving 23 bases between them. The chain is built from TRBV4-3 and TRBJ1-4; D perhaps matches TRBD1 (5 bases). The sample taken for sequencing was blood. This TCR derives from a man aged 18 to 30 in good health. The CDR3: CASSQRPEGVGDDNEKLFF. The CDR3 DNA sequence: TGCGCCAGCAGCCAAAGGCCCGAAGGGGTGGGAGATGATAATGAAAAACTGTTTTTT.